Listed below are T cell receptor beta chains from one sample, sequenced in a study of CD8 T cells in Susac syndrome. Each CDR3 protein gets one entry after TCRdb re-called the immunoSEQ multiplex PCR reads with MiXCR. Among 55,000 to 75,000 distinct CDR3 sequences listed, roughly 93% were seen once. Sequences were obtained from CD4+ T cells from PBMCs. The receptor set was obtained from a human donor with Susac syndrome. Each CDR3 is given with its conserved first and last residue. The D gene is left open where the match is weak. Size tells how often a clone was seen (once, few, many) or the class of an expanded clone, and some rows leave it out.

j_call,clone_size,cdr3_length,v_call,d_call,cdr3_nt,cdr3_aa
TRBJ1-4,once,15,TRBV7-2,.,TGTGCCAGCAGCCCTCGACGGAGCTTTAATGAAAAACTGTTTTTT,CASSPRRSFNEKLFF
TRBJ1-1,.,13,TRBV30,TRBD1,TGTGCCCGGGTTCAGGGGGCTGACACTGAAGCTTTCTTT,CARVQGADTEAFF
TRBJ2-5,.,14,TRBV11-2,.,TGTGCCAGCAGCTTACGCCGTACCCAAGAGACCCAGTACTTC,CASSLRRTQETQYF
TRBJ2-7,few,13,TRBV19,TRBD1,TGTGCCAGTAGTCGGGACAGGGGCGACGAGCAGTACTTC,CASSRDRGDEQYF
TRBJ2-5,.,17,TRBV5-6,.,TGTGCCAGCAGCTTGAGAGTTAATGGGGGAGCTTTCCAGACCCAGTACTTC,CASSLRVNGGAFQTQYF
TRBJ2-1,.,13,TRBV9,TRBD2,TGTGCCAGCGAGGCGGGGGGCAACAATGAGCAGTTCTTC,CASEAGGNNEQFF
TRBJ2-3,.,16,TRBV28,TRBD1,TGTGCCAGCAGTTGGATGAGGACAGGCGAGGGAGATACGCAGTATTTT,CASSWMRTGEGDTQYF
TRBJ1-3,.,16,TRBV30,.,TGTGCCTGGAGCCGCCCCGGCGGCGGCTCTGGAAACACCATATATTTT,CAWSRPGGGSGNTIYF
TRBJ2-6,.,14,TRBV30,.,TGTGCCTGGAGTGTACAGGCTGGGGCCAACGTCCTGACTTTC,CAWSVQAGANVLTF
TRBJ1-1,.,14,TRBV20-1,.,TGCAGCGCGAAGGGGGGAAGGGGGAACACTGAAGCTTTCTTT,CSAKGGRGNTEAFF
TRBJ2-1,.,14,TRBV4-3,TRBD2,TGCGCCAGCAGCCTCAGCGGGGGGGAAGATGAGCAGTTCTTC,CASSLSGGEDEQFF
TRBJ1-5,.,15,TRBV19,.,TGTGCCAGTAATTACCGGGACACCGTGTATCAGCCCCAGCATTTT,CASNYRDTVYQPQHF
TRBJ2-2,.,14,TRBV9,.,TGTGCCAGCAGCGTCCACGGGGACACCGGGGAGCTGTTTTTT,CASSVHGDTGELFF
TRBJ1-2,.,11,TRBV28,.,TGTGCCAGCAGCGGGCGGTCCGGCTACACCTTC,CASSGRSGYTF
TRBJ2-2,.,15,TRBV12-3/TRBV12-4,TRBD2,TGTGCCAGCAGTATTAGCGGGGGGGCTACCGGGGAGCTGTTTTTT,CASSISGGATGELFF
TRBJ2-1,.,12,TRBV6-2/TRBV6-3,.,TGTGCCAGCAGTTACTCAAGGGCTGAGCAGTTCTTC,CASSYSRAEQFF
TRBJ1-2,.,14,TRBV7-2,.,TGTGCCAGCAGCCCCGGGGAGGCGGTCCATGGCTACACCTTC,CASSPGEAVHGYTF
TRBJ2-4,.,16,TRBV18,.,TGTGCCAGCTCACCAAGAGACAACGAGCGCCAAAACATTCAGTACTTC,CASSPRDNERQNIQYF
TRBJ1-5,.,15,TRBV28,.,TGTGCCAGCACTCCACACGTGGGGGGCGGGCAGCCCCAGCATTTT,CASTPHVGGGQPQHF